This TCR beta chain derives from a study of blood T cell repertoires in COVID-19. Across the whole study: Samples representing acute and convalescent COVID-19 were sourced from the United States, Italy and Spain. From T cells, B-cell-depleted T cells, or PBMCs came the material, which was cDNA or gDNA.

This CDR3 has 15 amino acids. CDR1 and CDR2 (germline): MNHEY, SVGEGT. Trimming took 6 bases from V and 2 from J, leaving 14 bases between them. Assay: immunoSEQ multiplex PCR; the TCRdb copy retains only in-frame clones and omits some. The table lists around 230,000 clones, over 80% of them singletons. The specimen was peripheral blood. The chain carries TRBV6-2 or TRBV6-3 and TRBJ2-1; the D gene is possibly TRBD2 (6 bases). The clonotype comes from a man aged 35 to 55 with acute or convalescent COVID-19. CDR3 DNA sequence: TGTGCCAGCAGCCCCTCGTTAGCGGCCTACAATGAGCAGTTCTTC. Its protein product is CASSPSLAAYNEQFF.